Given below is one TCR beta chain in context. Some clones are missing from TCRdb's copy, which holds only in-frame ones; the method was immunoSEQ multiplex PCR. The sample records 100,000 to 150,000 clones, about 87% being singletons. This sample was included in a study of blood T cell repertoires in COVID-19. Across the whole study: There were acute and convalescent COVID-19 samples, and they came from the United States, Italy and Spain.

The V gene's germline CDR1 is SGDLS and CDR2 YYNGEE. There are 14 residues in the CDR3. J lost 5 bases, V lost 1 base, and 2 bases had no gene match. Sequenced sample: peripheral blood. This receptor was obtained from an older woman with acute or convalescent COVID-19. The chain employs TRBV9 and TRBJ2-1; the match to TRBD2 covers 8 bases. The CDR3 here is CASSVTSGNNEQFF. CDR3 in DNA: TGTGCCAGCAGCGTAACTAGCGGAAACAATGAGCAGTTCTTC.